The 14 T cell receptor beta chains given below trace back to one sample, sequenced in a study of PD-L1 blockade in urothelial cancer. Some clones are missing from TCRdb's copy, which holds only in-frame ones; the method was immunoSEQ multiplex PCR. The table has about 45,000 clones, 82% seen once. Stated time point: peripheral blood 6 weeks after treatment start. The sample consisted of PBMCs, taken around atezolizumab (anti-PD-L1) treatment. These receptors all stem from a man in his 60s with urothelial cancer.

This chain uses TRBV19 with TRBJ1-5; possibly TRBD1 for D (5 bases). The CDR3 is 14 amino acids. Germline CDR1 reads LNHDA; CDR2 reads SQIVND (reference sequence). V gave up 7 bases and J gave up 4 bases, with 14 bases separating them. The DNA of the CDR3 is TGTGCCAGTAAGGAGGGACGGGTTAATCAGCCCCAGCATTTT. Translation: CASKEGRVNQPQHF. Full variable domain (rest looked up from reference TRBV19 and TRBJ1-5): DGGITQSPKYLFRKEGQNVTLSCEQNLNHDAMYWYRQDPGQGLRLIYYSQIVNDFQKGDIAEGYSVSREKKESFPLTVTSAQKNPTAFYLCASKEGRVNQPQHFGDGTRLSIL.

J is TRBJ2-7 and V is TRBV5-1, with D maybe TRBD1 (6 bases). The germline CDR1 and CDR2 sequences are SGHRS and YFSETQ. The V gene lost 2 bases and the J gene lost 0 bases, with 12 bases spanning the gap. CDR3 length equals 15 residues. The CDR3 is CASSLQGRASYEQYF. For the CDR3, the DNA is TGCGCCAGCAGCTTACAGGGAAGAGCCTCCTACGAGCAGTACTTC.

The chain has TRBV5-6 and TRBJ2-7, with 8 bases aligning to TRBD1. The CDR3 has 14 residues. V shed 0 bases, J shed 3 bases, and the junction held 2 bases outside the gene matches. Germline CDR1 reads SGHDT; CDR2 reads YYEEEE. The CDR3 bases are TGTGCCAGCAGCTTGGGAACAGGGGGCTACGAGCAGTACTTC. Residues: CASSLGTGGYEQYF.

This chain joins TRBV5-1 and TRBJ2-3; 7 bases line up with TRBD1. The length of the CDR3 is 14 residues. The junction had 5 bases not matched to a gene; V was cut back by 5 bases and J by 2 bases. CDR1 and CDR2 (germline): SGHRS, YFSETQ. The CDR3 loop reads CASRLQGSTDTQYF. In DNA form, the CDR3 reads TGCGCCAGCAGGTTACAGGGGTCCACAGATACGCAGTATTTT.

The table lists this clone with a few counts. The rearrangement joins TRBV11-2 to TRBJ2-4, with 7 bases identical to TRBD1. CDR3 length: 13 amino acids. J lost 8 bases, V lost 5 bases, and 6 bases had no gene match. CDR1 is SGHAT, CDR2 FQNNGV, per germline. Written as DNA, the CDR3 is TGTGCCAGCAGCCCCGGGACAGTGCACATTCAGTACTTC. Residues: CASSPGTVHIQYF. The full variable domain, with the rest looked up from reference TRBV11-2 and TRBJ2-4, is EAGVAQSPRYKIIEKRQSVAFWCNPISGHATLYWYQQILGQGPKLLIQFQNNGVVDDSQLPKDRFSAERLKGVDSTLKIQPAKLEDSAVYLCASSPGTVHIQYFGAGTRLSVL.

J is TRBJ1-6 and V is TRBV2; 10 positions agree with TRBD1. J was trimmed by 8 bases and V by 9 bases; bases with no gene match: 16. The CDR3 covers 17 residues. Looked up from germline, CDR1 is SNHLY and CDR2 is FYNNEI. The CDR3 loop is CARSEPGTGVPDSPLHF. CDR3 coding DNA: TGTGCCAGATCAGAGCCCGGGACAGGGGTCCCCGATTCACCCCTCCACTTT.

The gene calls are TRBV25-1 and TRBJ1-1, with TRBD1 matching 12 bases. Germline lookup yields CDR1 MGHDK and CDR2 SYGVNS. The CDR3 covers 16 residues. V dropped 8 bases and J dropped 3; count of bases not matched to a gene: 10. The CDR3 loop is CASRNFGTGGDTEAFF. The DNA of the CDR3 is TGTGCCAGCCGAAATTTCGGGACAGGGGGCGACACTGAAGCTTTCTTT.

This clone was detected ten times or more. The rearrangement joins TRBV4-1 to TRBJ1-2, with D hard to call. With 0 bases removed from V and 5 bases from J, the gap between germline ends came to 7 bases. The CDR3 totals 13 residues. CDR1 is MGHRA and CDR2 is YSYEKL in the germline V gene. CDR3 region: CASSQDVVYGYTF. CDR3 nucleotide sequence: TGCGCCAGCAGCCAAGATGTAGTATATGGCTACACCTTC.

This clone was seen only once. The chain is built from TRBV5-4 and TRBJ1-2; a possible D gene is TRBD1 (6 bases). This CDR3 is built from 14 residues. V shed 4 bases and J shed 2 bases, with 12 bases lying between them. Germline V gene lookup returns CDR1 SGHNT and CDR2 YYREEE (reference sequence). CDR3 protein: CASSMTGLNYGYTF. Written as DNA, the CDR3 is TGTGCCAGCAGCATGACAGGACTGAACTATGGCTACACCTTC.

As concerns this clone: The same CDR3 can be traced to other DNA sequences in this sample. The chain couples TRBV5-1 to TRBJ1-6; 8 bases align to TRBD1. With 0 bases clipped from V and 7 bases from J, the junction kept 6 bases outside the gene matches. The germline V gene encodes CDR1 SGHRS and CDR2 YFSETQ. The CDR3 consists of 16 residues. This CDR3 reads CASSLEPGGKNSPLHF. In DNA form, the CDR3 reads TGCGCCAGCAGCTTGGAACCAGGGGGCAAGAATTCACCCCTCCACTTT.

The CDR3 region is CASSLGEQGPYEQYF. DNA of the CDR3: TGCGCCAGCAGCTTGGGGGAACAGGGCCCCTACGAGCAGTACTTC. The chain employs TRBV5-1 and TRBJ2-7, with a tentative D call TRBD1 (6 bases). The germline V gene has CDR1 SGHRS and CDR2 YFSETQ. The CDR3 sequence is 15 residues long. Trimming took 0 bases from V and 2 from J, leaving 12 bases between them. The whole variable domain, filled in from reference TRBV5-1 and TRBJ2-7, reads KAGVTQTPRYLIKTRGQQVTLSCSPISGHRSVSWYQQTPGQGLQFLFEYFSETQRNKGNFPGRFSGRQFSNSRSEMNVSTLELGDSALYLCASSLGEQGPYEQYFGPGTRLTVT.

CDR3 sequence: CASSLGLAYNEQFF. In DNA form, the CDR3 reads TGTGCCAGCAGTTTAGGACTAGCCTACAATGAGCAGTTCTTC. The chain couples TRBV28 to TRBJ2-1, with 7 bases lining up with TRBD2. From germline, CDR1 is MDHEN and CDR2 SYDVKM. The V gene end was trimmed by 2 bases and the J gene end by 2 bases; junction bases not matched to a gene: 0. The CDR3 is made up of 14 amino acids.

A remark on this clone: A much larger clone lies one base from this, so it may be a read error. This sequence joins TRBV28 and TRBJ2-1, with no clear D. Germline lookup yields CDR1 MDHEN and CDR2 SYDVKM. The length of the CDR3 is 12 residues. The CDR3 sequence: CASSLYSNGQFF. For the CDR3, the DNA is TGTGCCAGCAGTTTATATAGCAATGGGCAGTTCTTC.

The chain combines TRBV11-2 with TRBJ1-3, with D possibly being TRBD1 (5 bases). V gave up 5 bases and J gave up 2 bases, with 16 bases separating them. The CDR3 contains 16 residues. The germline gives CDR1 SGHAT, CDR2 FQNNGV. CDR3 residues: CASSPPGGTPGNTIYF. As DNA, the CDR3 is TGTGCCAGCAGCCCCCCCGGCGGGACCCCTGGAAACACCATATATTTT.